Sequencing of this TCR beta chain was carried out in a study of T cell responses to AZD1222 COVID-19 vaccine. General observations from the study: Targeting of unmutated variant regions was reportedly seen in nearly half of spike-specific TCRs. Donors, mostly white British, included more females; clonal diversity was possibly underestimated.

TCRdb's copy holds only in-frame clones and misses some; the assay was immunoSEQ multiplex PCR. The sample carries 120,000 to 150,000 clones, around 83% recorded once. The CDR3 spans 12 residues. Between the trimmed V and J ends, which lost 10 bases and 3 bases, there was a span of 13 bases. The germline gives CDR1 MNHEY, CDR2 SVGAGI. About this clone itself: Its antigen is undetermined.

This specimen was peripheral blood, taken on day 0 of MenACWY control vaccination. The receptor's source is an adult in good health. The chain combines TRBV6-5 with TRBJ2-7; D remains ambiguous. The CDR3 DNA is TGTGCCATTTATGGCGGTGGCTACGAGCAGTACTTC. Translation gives CAIYGGGYEQYF.